These 11 T cell receptor beta chains were sequenced from one sample in a study of blood T cell repertoires in COVID-19. Profiling relied on immunoSEQ multiplex PCR, and the TCRdb table lists in-frame clones only, not all of them. The data contain just over 150,000 clones, roughly 93% of them singletons. The sample comprised peripheral blood. The origin of the receptors is a woman between 50 and 59 years old with acute or convalescent COVID-19.

Here the CDR3 DNA reads TGTGCCAGCAGCGCACAGGGCTTCTCTGGAAACACCATATATTTT. Amino acids: CASSAQGFSGNTIYF. The chain carries TRBV11-2 and TRBJ1-3; possibly TRBD1 for D (6 bases). Germline loops: CDR1 SGHAT, CDR2 FQNNGV. The V and J ends lost 5 bases and 0 bases respectively, with 11 bases between them. This CDR3 is 15 amino acids long.

The chain links TRBV28 to TRBJ2-7; 8 bases match TRBD2. V lost 7 bases to trimming and J lost 5 bases; unmatched junction nucleotides: 7. Germline V gene lookup returns CDR1 MDHEN and CDR2 SYDVKM. CDR3 size: 13 residues. Written as DNA, the CDR3 is TGTGCCAGCATGTTGACTAGCGCCCACGAGCAGTACTTC. It yields the protein CASMLTSAHEQYF.

The chain recombines TRBV19 with TRBJ1-2; D gene unclear. There are 12 residues in the CDR3. Germline CDR1 LNHDA, CDR2 SQIVND (reference sequence). V was cut by 5 bases and J by 5 bases, with 9 bases left in between. The CDR3 DNA sequence: TGTGCCAGTAGTCAACAGAAATATGGCTACACCTTC. Encoded protein: CASSQQKYGYTF.

The gene calls are TRBV6-5 and TRBJ1-1, with a tentative D call TRBD1 (5 bases). Between the trimmed V and J ends, which lost 7 bases and 6 bases, there was a span of 15 bases. Germline V CDR1 and CDR2: MNHEY, SVGAGI. The length of the CDR3 is 13 residues. CDR3 DNA sequence: TGTGCCAGCACTCTGTGGGGGGAGGCTGAAGCTTTCTTT. Translating gives CASTLWGEAEAFF.

The rearrangement links TRBV11-2 to TRBJ1-2; perhaps TRBD1 as D (6 bases). V was clipped by 5 bases and J by 7 bases, with 17 bases between them. The V gene's germline CDR1 is SGHAT and CDR2 FQNNGV. The CDR3 runs to 14 residues. The CDR3 sequence is CASSITGTKAGYTF. The DNA for the CDR3 is TGTGCCAGCAGCATTACCGGGACAAAGGCTGGCTACACCTTC.

This clone occurred a few times. The V gene is TRBV6-4, the J gene TRBJ1-5; D gene ambiguous. The V gene's germline CDR1 is MRHNA and CDR2 SNTAGT. CDR3 length equals 15 residues. With 5 bases removed from V and 7 bases from J, the gap between germline ends came to 18 bases. The CDR3 nucleotides are TGTGCCAGCAGTTCAAGGAGGGATGAGCGCCAGCCCCAGCATTTT. This sequence encodes CASSSRRDERQPQHF.

The V and J genes are TRBV6-2 or TRBV6-3 and TRBJ1-5, with D possibly TRBD1 on 5 matching bases. Germline-derived CDR1 and CDR2 are MNHEY and SVGEGT. V gave up 2 bases and J gave up 2 bases, with 13 bases separating them. This CDR3 has 16 residues. CDR3 loop: CASSYERGSGNQPQHF. The CDR3 DNA reads TGTGCCAGCAGTTACGAGCGGGGGAGTGGCAATCAGCCCCAGCATTTT.

This chain joins TRBV11-2 and TRBJ2-1; maybe TRBD2 (5 bases). The V end was cut by 0 bases, the J end by 4 bases, with 10 bases between. This CDR3 spans 15 amino acids. Germline V gene data show CDR1 as SGHAT and CDR2 as FQNNGV. In DNA form, the CDR3 reads TGTGCCAGCAGCTTAGATCGCGGGTCTTACAATGAGCAGTTCTTC. Translated: CASSLDRGSYNEQFF.

J is TRBJ1-1 and V is TRBV7-9; D call uncertain. V was shortened by 5 bases and J by 1 base, with 11 bases between the two germline ends. The CDR3 is made up of 14 amino acids. The germline CDR1 and CDR2 sequences are SEHNR and FQNEAQ (reference sequence). The CDR3 DNA sequence: TGTGCCAGCAGCCCCGGCGGAAAGAACACTGAAGCTTTCTTT. Protein sequence: CASSPGGKNTEAFF.

The rearrangement joins TRBV19 to TRBJ2-7; 8 bases match TRBD2. In germline, CDR1 is LNHDA, CDR2 SQIVND (reference sequence). J gave up 6 bases and V 0 bases, and 1 base lay outside the gene matches. This CDR3 spans 13 amino acids. CDR3 sequence (DNA): TGTGCCAGTAGTATAGAGGGGACTAGCGAGCAGTACTTC. Amino acids: CASSIEGTSEQYF.

This chain connects TRBV5-6 to TRBJ2-3; a possible D gene is TRBD1 (5 bases). Germline V lookup: CDR1 SGHDT, CDR2 YYEEEE. The CDR3 contains 13 residues. The ends were cut back, 4 bases at V and 2 bases at J, with 8 bases in the middle. The CDR3 region is CASSPGNTDTQYF. CDR3 DNA sequence: TGTGCCAGCAGCCCAGGGAACACAGATACGCAGTATTTT.